These T cell receptor beta chains were read from a single sample in a study of cytomegalovirus exposure and HLA in healthy donors. Profiling relied on immunoSEQ multiplex PCR, and the TCRdb table lists in-frame clones only, not all of them. The data contain 180,000 or so clones, approximately 78% of them singletons. The sample taken for sequencing was PBMCs. These receptors were taken from a woman aged 45 to 65 in good health and CMV-seropositive. The CDR3 runs from the conserved cysteine through the conserved F or W. Fields, in order: J gene, V gene, clone size, D gene, CDR3 protein, CDR3 DNA. A D gene is named only where the DNA matches it firmly. For some rows the clone size is stated as once, few or many, or as a class when expanded; others skip it.

TRBJ1-5 TRBV9 NA NA CASSVDVPGYSNQPQHF TGTGCCAGCAGCGTAGATGTGCCGGGATATAGCAATCAGCCCCAGCATTTT
TRBJ1-3 TRBV28 NA NA CASSLFSPIVSGNTIYF TGTGCCAGCAGCCTTTTTAGCCCCATAGTTTCTGGAAACACCATATATTTT
TRBJ1-1 TRBV7-9 NA TRBD1 CASSTKLRDRRGSDTEAFF TGTGCCAGCAGCACCAAACTACGGGACAGGAGGGGGTCGGACACTGAAGCTTTCTTT
TRBJ2-7 TRBV28 NA NA CASSRGTVTYEQYF TGTGCCAGCAGTCGAGGAACGGTGACCTACGAGCAGTACTTC
TRBJ1-5 TRBV7-9 NA NA CSSSDRNQPQHF TGTTCCAGCAGCGACAGGAATCAGCCCCAGCATTTT
TRBJ2-7 TRBV7-9 NA TRBD1 CASSRNTGTGVFHEQYF TGTGCCAGCAGTCGTAACACTGGGACAGGGGTCTTCCACGAGCAGTACTTC
TRBJ1-5 TRBV10-3 NA TRBD1 CAISETTGSGQPQHF TGTGCCATCAGTGAGACGACAGGGTCGGGGCAGCCCCAGCATTTT
TRBJ1-5 TRBV11-2 once NA CASSRSPGSNQPQHF TGTGCCAGCAGCCGTAGTCCAGGTAGCAATCAGCCCCAGCATTTT
TRBJ1-1 TRBV5-1 NA NA CASSPQGSEAFF TGCGCCAGCAGCCCACAGGGCTCTGAAGCTTTCTTT
TRBJ1-5 TRBV6-6 NA TRBD1 CASSPDRGHQPQHF TGTGCCAGCAGCCCGGACAGGGGGCATCAGCCCCAGCATTTT
TRBJ2-2 TRBV5-8 few NA CASSWPGWGKEGTGELFF TGTGCCAGCAGCTGGCCGGGATGGGGTAAAGAGGGCACCGGGGAGCTGTTTTTT
TRBJ2-5 TRBV28 NA NA CASSTNLEETQYF TGTGCCAGCAGCACTAACCTGGAAGAGACCCAGTACTTC
TRBJ2-7 TRBV27 NA NA CASSLSAGGSYEQYF TGTGCCAGCAGTTTATCAGCGGGTGGATCCTACGAGCAGTACTTC
TRBJ2-5 TRBV5-4 NA TRBD2 CASNDFPSGGRSETQYF TGTGCCAGCAACGATTTTCCTAGCGGGGGGCGTTCAGAGACCCAGTACTTC
TRBJ2-7 TRBV5-6 NA TRBD1 CASSLGGRGSYEQYF TGTGCCAGCAGCTTAGGAGGCAGGGGGTCCTACGAGCAGTACTTC
TRBJ2-2 TRBV13 NA NA CASRLRLGANTGELFF TGTGCCAGCAGGCTACGACTTGGCGCGAACACCGGGGAGCTGTTTTTT
TRBJ1-6 TRBV7-2 NA NA CASSSPQEWGSPLHF TGTGCCAGCAGCTCCCCACAGGAGTGGGGTTCACCCCTCCACTTT
TRBJ2-5 TRBV27 NA NA CASSSPRGGQETQYF TGTGCCAGCAGTTCCCCTAGGGGGGGCCAAGAGACCCAGTACTTC
TRBJ1-1 TRBV19 NA NA CASNPDRDTEAFF TGTGCCAGTAACCCCGACAGAGACACTGAAGCTTTCTTT
TRBJ2-1 TRBV2 NA NA CASRKVAEYNEQFF TGTGCCAGCAGAAAGGTAGCGGAGTACAATGAGCAGTTCTTC
TRBJ2-7 TRBV27 NA TRBD2 CASSLLIAGGPYEQYF TGTGCCAGCAGTTTATTGATAGCGGGAGGGCCTTACGAGCAGTACTTC
TRBJ2-1 TRBV9 NA TRBD2 CASSAISTGGQFF TGTGCCAGCAGCGCCATTTCAACGGGAGGGCAGTTCTTC
TRBJ2-3 TRBV2 NA TRBD1 CASSGRTGGTDTQYF TGTGCCAGCAGTGGGAGGACAGGGGGCACAGATACGCAGTATTTT
TRBJ1-3 TRBV10-3 many TRBD1 CASGTGSGGNTIYF TGTGCCTCCGGGACAGGGTCAGGAGGAAACACCATATATTTT
TRBJ2-7 TRBV6-5 NA NA CASSYAVSNEQYF TGTGCCAGCAGTTACGCGGTGAGCAACGAGCAGTACTTC
TRBJ1-5 TRBV18 NA NA CASSAEAPGTGQPQHF TGTGCCAGCTCCGCGGAGGCCCCCGGAACGGGTCAGCCCCAGCATTTT
TRBJ2-1 TRBV19 NA NA CASSRDFGNEQFF TGTGCCAGTAGCCGGGACTTCGGCAATGAGCAGTTCTTC